The clone carrying this T cell receptor (beta chain) was observed a handful of times. Its antigen is not identified. It was with 60 Vbeta and 13 Jbeta primers that the PCR ran. Method: immunoSEQ multiplex PCR; TCRdb's copy keeps in-frame clones and lacks some. This sample has about 190,000 clones, with 70% to 75% found just once. This sample was taken from a study of cytomegalovirus exposure and HLA in healthy donors. The study, taken as a whole, reports: As immune exposure information, only CMV serostatus was available. Reportedly, cytomegalovirus status was diagnosed with high sensitivity and specificity. HLA allele associations emerged for around 16,000 TCR beta sequences in a later analysis, at 0.05 false discovery rate. A missense variant in DCLRE1C was later tied to TCR beta V- and J-gene trimming.

The CDR3 covers 15 residues. Germline V gene sequence: CDR1 MDHEN, CDR2 SYDVKM. The V and J ends lost 5 bases and 2 bases, in that order; junction bases with no gene match: 5. The V call is TRBV28, the J call TRBJ2-3, with TRBD2 matching 9 bases. Sequenced material: PBMCs. The sequence was obtained from a man aged 25 to 45 in good health and CMV-seropositive. Written as DNA, the CDR3 is TGTGCCAGCAGTGGGGGACTAGCTTCCACAGATACGCAGTATTTT. Protein sequence: CASSGGLASTDTQYF. Complete variable domain (other parts from reference TRBV28 and TRBJ2-3): DVKVTQSSRYLVKRTGEKVFLECVQDMDHENMFWYRQDPGLGLRLIYFSYDVKMKEKGDIPEGYSVSREKKERFSLILESASTNQTSMYLCASSGGLASTDTQYFGPGTRLTVL.